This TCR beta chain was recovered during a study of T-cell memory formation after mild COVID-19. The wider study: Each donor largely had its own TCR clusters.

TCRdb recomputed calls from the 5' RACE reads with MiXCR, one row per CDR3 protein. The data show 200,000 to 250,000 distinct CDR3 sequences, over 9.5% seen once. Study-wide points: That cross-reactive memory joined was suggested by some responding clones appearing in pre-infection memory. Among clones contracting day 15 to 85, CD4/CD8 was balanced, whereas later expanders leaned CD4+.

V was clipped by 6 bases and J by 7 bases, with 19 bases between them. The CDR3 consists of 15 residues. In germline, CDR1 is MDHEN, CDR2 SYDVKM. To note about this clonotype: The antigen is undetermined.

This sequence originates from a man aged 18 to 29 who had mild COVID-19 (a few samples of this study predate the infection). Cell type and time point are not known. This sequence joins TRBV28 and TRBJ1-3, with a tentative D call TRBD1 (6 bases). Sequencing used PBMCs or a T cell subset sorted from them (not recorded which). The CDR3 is CASRTPRGDRNTIYF. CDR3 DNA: TGTGCCAGCAGAACCCCTCGGGGCGACAGGAACACCATATATTTT.